The source of this T cell receptor (beta chain) is a study of OX40 agonist ivuxolimab in advanced cancers. As for the study more broadly: The costimulatory receptor OX40 (CD134) was targeted by ivuxolimab, a fully human IgG2 agonistic monoclonal antibody. The paper reports the monotherapy dose-escalation portion (N of about 54 patients) of the phase I ivuxolimab trial. Three dose-escalation patients achieved partial responses, one with hepatocellular carcinoma and two with cutaneous melanoma. Among the approximately 54 dose-escalation patients, about 19 had hepatocellular carcinoma, around 15 melanoma, 9 renal cell carcinoma and 9 head and neck cancer. Prior anti-PD-1, anti-PD-L1 or anti-CTLA-4 therapy was permitted, and about 40% of dose-escalation patients had received checkpoint inhibitors. Peripheral TCRbeta sequencing was intended to test whether TCR sequence diversity was altered and clonal T-cell expansion was caused by ivuxolimab. In the dose-escalation cohort, around 80% of patients were male, and the mean age was 60 years with a range of roughly 20 to 85. Intravenous ivuxolimab was administered to patients every 2 weeks at six dose levels: 0.01, 0.1, 0.3, 1.5, 3 and 10 mg/kg.

Turning to this clone: Its target antigen remains unknown. There are no base qualities to consult, and no much larger clone falls within one base.

Patients with a history of autoimmune disease or receiving systemic immunosuppression were excluded from the trial. Peripheral blood for TCR sequencing was collected from all dose cohorts at baseline, on cycle 4 day 1, and on cycle 7 day 1. The samples were taken from a phase I, first-in-human, multicenter, open-label dose-escalation trial of ivuxolimab. Adults with locally advanced or metastatic melanoma, renal cell carcinoma, hepatocellular carcinoma or head and neck squamous cell carcinoma were enrolled in the trial. Before TCR sequencing, CD4+ T cells and CD8+ T cells from peripheral blood were sorted into separate populations. Between the V and J ends, shortened by 9 bases and 4 bases respectively, the junction contains 15 bases. The CDR3 covers 14 residues, taking in both the cysteine and the phenylalanine. Only the CDR3 DNA is retained, 42 bases long and in frame from the first base. The germline V gene (reference sequence) yields LNHDA for CDR1 and SQIVND for CDR2.

The study at large found these results: In the 0.1-3.0 mg/kg groups, partial responders were among the patients with the lowest normalized peripheral clonal expansion, particularly in CD8+ T cells. The antigen specificity of the peripheral T cells that underwent clonal expansion was not determined. After ivuxolimab, more expanded clones were found on average in CD8+ T cells than in CD4+ T cells. Low levels of normalized T-cell clonal expansion were also seen in some patients who did not respond. At doses of 0.1 to 3.0 mg/kg, clonal expansion of both CD4+ and CD8+ blood T cells was observed from baseline to week 6.

Genomic DNA was isolated from the sorted cells so that the TCRbeta CDR3 region could be sequenced. The immunoSEQ Assay was used for sequencing of TCRbeta CDR3 regions. The source is immuneACCESS, and TCRdb retained only in-frame sequences with V and J called. Part of the clones is not carried over; for the studies checked, unresolved V genes explain less than half of this, and the remainder is unexplained. This sample gives tens of thousands of clones in total; roughly 80% of them show up just once. The ten most abundant clones make up 6.6% of the sample. This receptor was identified in an adult with an advanced solid tumor such as melanoma, head and neck, liver or kidney cancer. Rearrangement joined TRBV19 to TRBJ2-2; a tentative D match to TRBD2 spans 6 bases. The sample here was CD4+ or CD8+ T cells sorted from blood, taken in a trial of the OX40 agonist ivuxolimab. The CDR3 is CASHGTGITGELFF. The DNA reads TGTGCCAGCCATGGGACTGGAATCACCGGGGAGCTGTTTTTT.